One T cell receptor beta chain is described in this entry. No antigen is known for it. The data are from a study of CD8+ T cells in alopecia areata. The CDR3 covers 12 residues. Germline CDR1 reads LNHNV; CDR2 reads YYDKDF (reference sequence). It was cDNA, reverse transcribed from extracted RNA, that served as the sequencing template. TCRdb's table, derived via immunoSEQ multiplex PCR, lists solely in-frame clones and lacks some. The table lists over 150,000 clones, 53% of them singletons. Treatment reported: oral pan-JAK inhibitor, 5-10 mg twice daily. A FACSAria was used to sort CD4+ and CD8+ T cells. These cells came from PBMCs. Overall study findings and caveats: Persistence in scalp and blood during tofacitinib was observed for many expanded lesional clones. Normal-skin resident alphabeta T cells also appear among scalp sample sequences. The study found TCR sharing across patients less clear than in mice, possibly for HLA reasons.

The receptor's source is a human donor with alopecia areata. Sample: CD8+ T cells sorted from blood, taken at week 24, from a patient treated with tofacitinib. The chain is built from TRBV15 and TRBJ1-5, with no clear D. CDR3 in amino acids: CATRTSNQPQHF. The CDR3 nucleotides are TGTGCTACCCGTACGAGCAATCAGCCCCAGCATTTT.